This TCR beta chain comes out of a study of technical replicates of blood from a few donors. Profiled with immunoSEQ multiplex PCR; TCRdb holds only in-frame clones, not every one. This sample has approximately 75,000 clones, with more than 80% found just once. V lost 5 bases, J lost 2 bases, and 7 bases stayed unmatched. Germline V lookup: CDR1 LNHDA, CDR2 SQIVND (reference sequence). The CDR3 has 15 residues. The sample taken for sequencing was PBMCs. The TCR sequence derives from a human donor in good health. Some clones in this sample may be carry-over from other donors' samples. The chain is built from TRBV19 and TRBJ2-7; 9 bases are a match to TRBD2. CDR3 DNA: TGTGCCAGTAGTCCGTGGACTAGCGAGACCTACGAGCAGTACTTC. It encodes CASSPWTSETYEQYF.